The source of this T cell receptor beta chain is a study of T cells in Graves' hyperthyroidism and ophthalmopathy. Authors of the study amplified TCR beta CDR3 regions from RNA transcripts. HTBI primers drove first-round RT-PCR of the TCR CDR3. TCRdb called the multiplex PCR reads again in MiXCR, with one record for every CDR3 protein. The sample carries around 620,000 distinct CDR3 sequences, around 16% recorded once. Specimen: blood. This clonotype was sampled from a woman aged 25 to 39 with Graves' hyperthyroidism.

CDR3 nucleotides: TGTGCCAGCAGCTTGGCCGTGGGCACCGGGGAGCTGTTTTTT. It codes for CASSLAVGTGELFF. The chain carries TRBV5-8 and TRBJ2-2; D is undetermined. The V end was cut by 0 bases, the J end by 4 bases, with 7 bases between. From germline, CDR1 is SGHTS and CDR2 YDEGEE. This CDR3 is 14 amino acids long. Drawing the rest from reference TRBV5-8 and TRBJ2-2, the complete variable domain is EAGVTQSPTHLIKTRGQQATLRCSPISGHTSVYWYQQALGLGLQFLLWYDEGEERNRGNFPPRFSGRQFPNYSSELNVNALELEDSALYLCASSLAVGTGELFFGEGSRLTVL.